This entry features one TCR beta chain sequence. Its target is not known. Everyone who donated was a healthy bone marrow donor. The CDR3 has 14 residues. The V gene's germline CDR1 is SGHTA and CDR2 FQGNSA. Deletions cut 6 bases from V and 8 bases from J, with 16 bases between. Use of 60 Vbeta and 13 Jbeta primers characterized the PCR. Data came from immunoSEQ multiplex PCR; TCRdb stores just in-frame clones and leaves some out. The sample records about 160,000 clones, 75% to 90% being singletons. The data were obtained in a study of cytomegalovirus exposure and HLA in healthy donors. Study results and limitations: The study recorded around 160 TCR beta chains that were cytomegalovirus-associated. Near-uniform donor sequencing depth was presumed by presence/absence analyses. Most subjects had HLA-A and HLA-B alleles reportedly predicted accurately by TCR beta sequences.

The receptor was derived from a woman aged 18-29 years in good health and CMV-seronegative. This chain links TRBV7-2 with TRBJ1-4; maybe TRBD1 (5 bases). Sequencing was done on a sample of PBMCs. Here the CDR3 DNA reads TGTGCCAGCAGATTCGGCCTTTCAGGGGAAAAACTGTTTTTT. As protein: CASRFGLSGEKLFF.